The sequence of this TCR beta chain was determined in a study of blood T cell repertoires in COVID-19. About the research overall: The United States, Italy and Spain provided the acute and convalescent COVID-19 samples. PBMCs, B-cell-depleted T cells, or T cells provided the cDNA or gDNA that made up the material.

The CDR3 spans 19 residues. Germline CDR1 and CDR2: MNHEY and SMNVEV (reference sequence). The ends lost 5 bases at V and 0 bases at J; junction bases unmatched: 14. Seattle-derived patients entered the study during active infection and were followed longitudinally. Under the authors' procedure: Counts of nucleated cells, estimated from reference gene primer amplification, were obtained. Measured with immunoSEQ multiplex PCR; TCRdb has only the in-frame clones, and not every one. The DNA was the basis for D and trimming; V, J and clone size are from that table. The sample records some 350,000 clones, 87% being singletons.

Specimen: peripheral blood. This TCR was sampled from a woman between 45 and 65 years old with COVID-19, enrolled during active disease. This chain uses TRBV27 with TRBJ1-5; 9 positions agree with TRBD1. For the CDR3, the DNA is TGTGCCAGCAGTCCCGGTTGGACAGGGGCTTATCCTAGCAATCAGCCCCAGCATTTT. Its protein is CASSPGWTGAYPSNQPQHF.